This T cell receptor (beta chain) was identified during a study of blood T cells in healthy people across ages. Points from the study as a whole: Strong correlation linked observed beta diversity and percent naive T cells.

Combining a sample-barcoded 5' primer with a J-beta primer mix, a second PCR ran for about 6 to 11 cycles. TCRdb fed the 5' RACE reads into MiXCR, producing one record per CDR3 protein. Here the sample spans around 870,000 distinct CDR3 sequences, 25% to 35% being singletons. For this clonotype: Antigen specificity is unknown. At one end, the junction sequence differs from germline, possibly due to a read error.

CDR1 is SGHDN, CDR2 FVKESK, per germline. CDR3 length equals 15 residues. This TCR derives from a woman of 80 years or more in good health. V is TRBV14 and J is TRBJ1-2; D is unresolved. Sequenced material: blood. The CDR3, as DNA: TGTGTCAGCAGCCAAGATAGGAGGTGGCGGCATGGCTACACCTTC. It encodes CVSSQDRRWRHGYTF.